Below, 22 T cell receptor beta chains from the same sample are listed, as sequenced in a study of CD8+CD57+ T cells in acquired aplastic anemia. Profiling that covered TCR beta VDJ and CDR3 relied on genomic DNA as its template. From the reads, TCRdb called clonotypes with MiXCR, one entry per CDR3 protein. This table holds around 190,000 distinct CDR3 sequences, under 65% found once. The material sequenced was sorted CD4+, CD8+, or CD8+CD57+ T cells (not recorded which) from PBMCs. These receptors were obtained from a human donor in good health.

This clonotype has a single count. The J gene is TRBJ2-7, the V gene TRBV20-1, with a tentative D call TRBD2 (5 bases). This CDR3 comprises 11 residues. Germline CDR1 reads DFQATT; CDR2 reads SNEGSKA (reference sequence). Between the trimmed V and J ends, which lost 4 bases and 3 bases, there was a span of 7 bases. The CDR3 DNA reads as TGCAGTGCTAATCGGGGCTACGAGCAGTACTTC. Translating gives CSANRGYEQYF.

This clonotype occurred many times. The chain carries TRBV10-3 and TRBJ2-1; 9 bases are shared with TRBD2. Per germline, CDR1 ENHRY and CDR2 SYGVKD. The CDR3 spans 13 residues. Trimming at V came to 8 bases and at J to 4 bases, leaving 3 bases not matched to a gene. CDR3 in amino acids: CAIEREVYNEQFF. CDR3 DNA sequence: TGTGCCATCGAGCGGGAGGTGTACAATGAGCAGTTCTTC.

V gene TRBV28 combines with J gene TRBJ2-7, with 9 bases that match TRBD2. V lost 6 bases and J lost 4; bases outside the gene matches: 10. The length of the CDR3 is 15 residues. Germline loops: CDR1 MDHEN, CDR2 SYDVKM. This CDR3 is CASSPPAGGGYEQYF. CDR3 in DNA: TGTGCCAGCAGCCCCCCCGCGGGAGGGGGGTACGAGCAGTACTTC.

This clonotype turned up a few times. The rearrangement joins TRBV30 to TRBJ2-1; 9 positions match TRBD2. Germline CDR1 GTSNPN, CDR2 SVGIG (reference sequence). The CDR3 spans 13 residues. With 8 bases clipped from V and 7 bases from J, the junction kept 9 bases outside the gene matches. The DNA for the CDR3 is TGTGCCGAAAAGCGGGGGGAAAGGAATGAGCAGTTCTTC. This translates into CAEKRGERNEQFF.

The CDR3 loop reads CSARVLAGDTF. The DNA of the CDR3 is TGCAGTGCTAGAGTGCTAGCGGGAGACACCTTC. V gene TRBV20-1 combines with J gene TRBJ1-2, with D unclear. CDR1 DFQATT and CDR2 SNEGSKA come from the germline V gene (reference sequence). CDR3 length: 11 residues. Trimming took 1 base from V and 12 from J, leaving 12 bases between them.

The chain recombines TRBV7-3 with TRBJ2-1; TRBD2 is a possible D gene (6 bases). From germline, CDR1 is SGHTA and CDR2 FQGTGA. CDR3 length equals 15 residues. The V and J ends lost 3 bases and 1 base respectively, with 10 bases between them. Written as DNA, the CDR3 is TGTGCCAGCAGCTTCATGGGGGGTTCCTACAATGAGCAGTTCTTC. Translation gives CASSFMGGSYNEQFF.

The chain joins TRBV19 to TRBJ2-1, with 7 bases aligning to TRBD2. This CDR3 has 15 residues. The germline V gene encodes CDR1 LNHDA and CDR2 SQIVND (reference sequence). V was pared by 6 bases and J by 2 bases, with 7 bases of the junction left unmatched. The CDR3 nucleotides read TGTGCCAGTAGCGCCCGGGAGGCAACCTACAATGAGCAGTTCTTC. This sequence encodes CASSAREATYNEQFF.

The chain uses TRBV2 and TRBJ2-7; weak D call: TRBD2 (6 bases). Germline CDR1 and CDR2: SNHLY and FYNNEI. V was clipped by 10 bases and J by 5 bases, with 15 bases between them. This CDR3 region has 12 residues. The CDR3 reads CATILGGNEQYF. The CDR3 DNA reads as TGTGCCACAATACTGGGGGGAAACGAGCAGTACTTC.

V and J are TRBV2 and TRBJ2-7; weak D call: TRBD1 (6 bases). The CDR3 length is 14 residues. V lost 4 bases and J 7 bases, leaving 17 bases between the germline ends. The V gene's germline CDR1 is SNHLY and CDR2 FYNNEI. Here the CDR3 reads CASSATGTTGEQYF. The CDR3 bases are TGTGCCAGCAGTGCAACCGGGACCACAGGGGAGCAGTACTTC.

J is TRBJ2-7 and V is TRBV19; the D gene could be TRBD1 or TRBD2 (5 bases each). Germline values: CDR1 LNHDA, CDR2 SQIVND (reference sequence). CDR3 length equals 16 residues. Trimming took off 9 bases at V and 4 bases at J, with 25 bases between the two ends. CDR3: CASRRDSGPGGYEQYF. The CDR3 bases are TGTGCCAGCCGCCGCGACAGCGGACCCGGTGGGTACGAGCAGTACTTC.

V usage is TRBV7-9 and J usage is TRBJ2-4, with 7 nucleotides matching TRBD1. Germline-derived CDR1 and CDR2 are SEHNR and FQNEAQ (reference sequence). The CDR3 consists of 17 residues. J lost 1 base, V lost 5 bases, and 11 bases had no gene match. The CDR3 sequence: CASSRDVGGEAKNIQYF. The CDR3 coding sequence is TGTGCCAGCAGCCGAGACGTAGGGGGCGAGGCCAAAAACATTCAGTACTTC.

V usage is TRBV10-3 and J usage is TRBJ2-7, with 9 nucleotides matching TRBD1. With 5 bases clipped from V and 2 bases from J, the junction kept 4 bases outside the gene matches. CDR3 length: 14 amino acids. The V gene's germline CDR1 is ENHRY and CDR2 SYGVKD. For the CDR3, the DNA is TGTGCCATCAGTCGGGGGACAGGGCCCTACGAGCAGTACTTC. Protein sequence: CAISRGTGPYEQYF.

The chain couples TRBV10-3 to TRBJ2-3; no definite D call. The V gene lost 2 bases and the J gene lost 3 bases, with 12 bases spanning the gap. Germline V gene data show CDR1 as ENHRY and CDR2 as SYGVKD. The CDR3 totals 15 residues. CDR3 region: CAISERVQQTDTQYF. DNA for the CDR3: TGTGCCATCAGTGAGAGGGTACAACAAACAGATACGCAGTATTTT.

This rearrangement joins TRBV7-9 to TRBJ1-5; D may be TRBD1 (6 bases). The CDR3 sequence is 14 residues long. The V gene's germline CDR1 is SEHNR and CDR2 FQNEAQ (reference sequence). V lost 1 base and J lost 5, with 9 bases in between. The CDR3: CASSLDRAHQPQHF. The CDR3 DNA reads TGTGCCAGCAGCTTAGACAGGGCCCATCAGCCCCAGCATTTT.

This clonotype was recorded a few times. The rearrangement joins TRBV10-3 to TRBJ1-1; D gene uncertain. Germline CDR1 is ENHRY and CDR2 is SYGVKD. This CDR3 spans 12 amino acids. V was trimmed by 9 bases and J by 1 base, leaving 9 bases between them. CDR3: CAIHDRNTEAFF. The CDR3 nucleotides are TGTGCCATACATGATAGGAACACTGAAGCTTTCTTT.

This clonotype showed up many times. CDR3 sequence reads: CASSAGQYSYEQYF. DNA for the CDR3: TGTGCCAGCAGCGCCGGACAGTACTCCTACGAGCAGTACTTC. The chain uses TRBV7-8 and TRBJ2-7; D might be TRBD1 (6 bases). Germline CDR1 SGHVS, CDR2 FQNEAQ. Trimming left V 5 bases short and J 0 bases short, with 11 bases between. The CDR3 runs 14 residues.

This clonotype was counted ten times or more. The rearrangement joins TRBV4-2 to TRBJ2-5, with 9 bases that match TRBD2. The CDR3 consists of 16 residues. Germline V gene data show CDR1 as LGHNA and CDR2 as YNFKEQ. V was clipped by 3 bases and J by 1 base; unmatched bases: 6. The CDR3 sequence is CASSHYSGGLQETQYF. CDR3 nucleotide sequence: TGTGCCAGCAGCCACTATAGCGGGGGCCTCCAAGAGACCCAGTACTTC.

This clonotype was detected once. The chain recombines TRBV20-1 with TRBJ2-3; perhaps TRBD2 as D (6 bases). Germline CDR1 reads DFQATT; CDR2 reads SNEGSKA (reference sequence). The CDR3 runs to 16 residues. V was shortened by 1 base and J by 0 bases, with 14 bases between the two germline ends. The CDR3 sequence: CSARGLSGASTDTQYF. In DNA form, the CDR3 reads TGCAGTGCTAGAGGCCTTAGCGGAGCTAGCACAGATACGCAGTATTTT.

The chain joins TRBV11-2 to TRBJ2-5; no clear D. The germline V gene has CDR1 SGHAT and CDR2 FQNNGV. Trimming stripped 3 bases from V and 5 bases from J, with 4 bases between. The length of the CDR3 is 11 residues. The CDR3 DNA reads as TGTGCCAGCAGCTTGATCGAGACCCAGTACTTC. Amino acid sequence: CASSLIETQYF.

The chain couples TRBV20-1 to TRBJ2-7, with D maybe TRBD2 (5 bases). This CDR3 is 12 amino acids long. Germline CDR1 and CDR2: DFQATT and SNEGSKA (reference sequence). The DNA of the CDR3 is TGCAGCGTTGAACTAGTCTTGGGTGAGCAGTACTTC. This encodes CSVELVLGEQYF.

The V and J genes are TRBV7-8 and TRBJ2-1; D perhaps matches TRBD2 (6 bases). V lost 2 bases to trimming and J lost 3 bases, with 11 bases between them. The CDR3 has 15 residues. Germline assignment: CDR1 SGHVS and CDR2 FQNEAQ. The chain's CDR3 is CASSLIGGGYNEQFF. The DNA for the CDR3 is TGTGCCAGCAGCTTAATCGGGGGAGGCTACAATGAGCAGTTCTTC.

This clonotype appeared many times. The V gene is TRBV7-9, the J gene TRBJ2-2; no definite D call. Germline CDR1 is SEHNR and CDR2 is FQNEAQ (reference sequence). V was trimmed by 5 bases and J by 4 bases, leaving 11 bases between them. The CDR3 totals 14 residues. The CDR3 loop reads CASSPSSSTGELFF. CDR3 bases: TGTGCCAGCAGCCCTTCATCGAGCACCGGGGAGCTGTTTTTT.